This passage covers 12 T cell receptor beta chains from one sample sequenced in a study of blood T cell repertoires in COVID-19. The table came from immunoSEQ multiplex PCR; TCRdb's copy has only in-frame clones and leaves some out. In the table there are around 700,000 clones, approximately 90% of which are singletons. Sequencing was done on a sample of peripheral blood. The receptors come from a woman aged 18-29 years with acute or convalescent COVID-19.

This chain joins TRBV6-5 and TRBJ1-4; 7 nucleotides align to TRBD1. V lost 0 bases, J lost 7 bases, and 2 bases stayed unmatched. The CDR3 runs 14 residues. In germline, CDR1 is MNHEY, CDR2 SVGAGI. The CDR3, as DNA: TGTGCCAGCAGTTACTCGGCAGGGGGTGAAAAACTGTTTTTT. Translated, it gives CASSYSAGGEKLFF.

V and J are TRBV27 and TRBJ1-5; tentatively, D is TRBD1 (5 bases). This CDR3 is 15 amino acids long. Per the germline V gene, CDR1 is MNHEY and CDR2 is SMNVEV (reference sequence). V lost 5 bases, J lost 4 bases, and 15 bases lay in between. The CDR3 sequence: CASSTTVGLNQPQHF. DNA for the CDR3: TGTGCCAGCAGTACGACAGTGGGATTAAATCAGCCCCAGCATTTT.

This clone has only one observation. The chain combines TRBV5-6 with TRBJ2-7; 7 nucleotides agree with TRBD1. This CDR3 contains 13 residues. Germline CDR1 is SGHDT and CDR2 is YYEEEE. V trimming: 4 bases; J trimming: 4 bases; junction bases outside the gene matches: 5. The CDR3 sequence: CASSPPGQYEQYF. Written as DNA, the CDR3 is TGTGCCAGCAGCCCCCCGGGACAGTACGAGCAGTACTTC.

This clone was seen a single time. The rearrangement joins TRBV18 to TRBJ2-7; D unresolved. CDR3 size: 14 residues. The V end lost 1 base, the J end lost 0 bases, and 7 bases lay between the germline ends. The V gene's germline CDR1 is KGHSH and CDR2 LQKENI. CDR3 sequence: CASSPLANSYEQYF. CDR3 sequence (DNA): TGTGCCAGCTCACCACTGGCAAACTCCTACGAGCAGTACTTC.

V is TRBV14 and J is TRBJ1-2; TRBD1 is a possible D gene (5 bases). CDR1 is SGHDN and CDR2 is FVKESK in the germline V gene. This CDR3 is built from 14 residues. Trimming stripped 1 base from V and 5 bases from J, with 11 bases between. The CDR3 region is CASSQAGGGYGYTF. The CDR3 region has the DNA TGTGCCAGCAGCCAAGCCGGGGGAGGGTATGGCTACACCTTC.

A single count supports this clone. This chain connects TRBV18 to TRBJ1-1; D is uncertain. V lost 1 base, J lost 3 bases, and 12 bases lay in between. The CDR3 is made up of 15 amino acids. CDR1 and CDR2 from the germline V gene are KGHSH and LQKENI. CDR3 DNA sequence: TGTGCCAGCTCACCACAGCTGAGGGCGGACACTGAAGCTTTCTTT. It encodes CASSPQLRADTEAFF.

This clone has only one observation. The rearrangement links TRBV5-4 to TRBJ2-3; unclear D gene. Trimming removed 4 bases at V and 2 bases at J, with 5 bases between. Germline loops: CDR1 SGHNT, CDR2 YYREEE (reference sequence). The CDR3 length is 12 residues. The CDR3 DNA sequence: TGTGCCAGCAGCCTCCCCACAGATACGCAGTATTTT. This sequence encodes CASSLPTDTQYF.

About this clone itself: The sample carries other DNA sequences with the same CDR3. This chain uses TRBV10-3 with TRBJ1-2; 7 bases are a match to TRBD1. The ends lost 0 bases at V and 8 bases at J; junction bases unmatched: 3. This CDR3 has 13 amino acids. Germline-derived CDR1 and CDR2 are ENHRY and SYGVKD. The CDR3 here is CAISESTGYGYTF. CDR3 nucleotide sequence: TGTGCCATCAGTGAGTCGACAGGGTACGGCTACACCTTC.

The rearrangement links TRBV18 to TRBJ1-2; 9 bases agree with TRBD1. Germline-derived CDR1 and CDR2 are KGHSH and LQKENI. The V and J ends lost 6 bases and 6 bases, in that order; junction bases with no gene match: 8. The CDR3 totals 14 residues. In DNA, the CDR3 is TGTGCCAGCTCCCCGGGACAGGGACTAGATGGCTACACCTTC. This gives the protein CASSPGQGLDGYTF.

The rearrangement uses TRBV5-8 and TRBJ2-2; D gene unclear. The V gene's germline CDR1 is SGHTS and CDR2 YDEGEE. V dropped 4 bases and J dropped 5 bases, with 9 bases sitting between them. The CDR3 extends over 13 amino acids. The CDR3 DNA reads TGTGCCAGCAGCGTGGACGGTACCGGGGAGCTGTTTTTT. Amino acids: CASSVDGTGELFF.

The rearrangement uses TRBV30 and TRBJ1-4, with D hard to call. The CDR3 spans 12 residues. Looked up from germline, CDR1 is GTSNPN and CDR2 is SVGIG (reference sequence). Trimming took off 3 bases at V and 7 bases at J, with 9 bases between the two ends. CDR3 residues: CAWRVPGEKLFF. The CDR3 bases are TGTGCCTGGAGGGTCCCGGGTGAAAAACTGTTTTTT.

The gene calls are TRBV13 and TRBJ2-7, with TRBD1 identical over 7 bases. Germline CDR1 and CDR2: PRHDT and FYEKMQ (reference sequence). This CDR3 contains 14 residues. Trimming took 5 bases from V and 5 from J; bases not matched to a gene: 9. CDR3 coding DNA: TGTGCCAGCAGCACCAGACAGGGATCCGACGAGCAGTACTTC. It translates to CASSTRQGSDEQYF.